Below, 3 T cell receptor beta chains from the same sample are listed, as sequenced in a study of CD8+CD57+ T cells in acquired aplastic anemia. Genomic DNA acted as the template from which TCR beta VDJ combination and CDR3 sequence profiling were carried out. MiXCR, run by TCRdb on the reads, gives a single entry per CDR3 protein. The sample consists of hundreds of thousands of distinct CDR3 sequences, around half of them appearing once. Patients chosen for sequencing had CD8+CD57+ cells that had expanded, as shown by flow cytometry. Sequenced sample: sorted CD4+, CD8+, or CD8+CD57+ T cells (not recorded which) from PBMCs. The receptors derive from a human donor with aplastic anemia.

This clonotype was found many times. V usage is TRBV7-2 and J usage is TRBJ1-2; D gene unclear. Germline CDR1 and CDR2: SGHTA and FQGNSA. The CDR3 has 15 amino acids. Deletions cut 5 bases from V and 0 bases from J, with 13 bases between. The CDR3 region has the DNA TGTGCCAGCAGCCCGGGAGTGGGCCCTAACTATGGCTACACCTTC. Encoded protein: CASSPGVGPNYGYTF.

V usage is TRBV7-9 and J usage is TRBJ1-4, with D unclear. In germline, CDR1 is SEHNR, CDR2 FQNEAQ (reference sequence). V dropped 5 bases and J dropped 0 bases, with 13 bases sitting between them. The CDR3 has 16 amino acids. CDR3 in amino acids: CASSHQFNPTNEKLFF. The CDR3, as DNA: TGTGCCAGCAGCCACCAGTTTAACCCAACTAATGAAAAACTGTTTTTT.

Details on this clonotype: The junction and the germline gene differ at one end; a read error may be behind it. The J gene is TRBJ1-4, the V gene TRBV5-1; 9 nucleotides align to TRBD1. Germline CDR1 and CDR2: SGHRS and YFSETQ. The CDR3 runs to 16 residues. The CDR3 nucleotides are TGCGCCAGCAGCCAGGGACAGGGAGCAACTAATGAACAACTGTTTTTT. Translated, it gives CASSQGQGATNEQLFF.